A single sample is the source of the 5 T cell receptor beta chains below, sequenced in a study of T cells in localized non-small cell lung cancer (TCRdb year 2020). The receptor library was made with the immunoSEQ multiplex PCR assay. The table comes from immuneACCESS by way of TCRdb, which keeps in-frame sequences with V and J called. Part of the clones is missing from these tables; in studies checked, under half for an unresolved V gene and the rest for unknown reasons. This sample gives 1,600 or so clones in total; roughly 25% of them show up just once. The ten most abundant clones make up roughly 21% of the sample. The specimen comprised normal lung tissue next to the tumor, sampled before any cancer treatment. These receptors all come from a male donor older than 55 with stage II lung adenocarcinoma.

The genes are TRBV19 and TRBJ1-3; the match to TRBD1 covers 11 bases. Germline assignment: CDR1 LNHDA and CDR2 SQIVND (reference sequence). This CDR3 has 18 residues. V trimming: 5 bases; J trimming: 1 base; junction bases outside the gene matches: 10. CDR3 loop: CASSPRTGGVLSGNTIYF. Written as DNA, the CDR3 is TGTGCCAGTAGTCCCCGGACAGGGGGCGTACTTTCTGGAAACACCATATATTTT.

The chain uses TRBV6-8 and TRBJ1-1, with unresolved D. The V gene lost 0 bases and the J gene lost 0 bases, with 14 bases spanning the gap. This CDR3 spans 17 amino acids. Germline V CDR1 and CDR2: MNHGY, SAAAGT. CDR3 loop: CASSYSIQPVVNTEAFF. CDR3 nucleotide sequence: TGTGCCAGCAGTTACTCGATACAGCCGGTGGTGAACACTGAAGCTTTCTTT.

CDR3 loop: CASSPSPGGANVLTF. CDR3 in DNA: TGCGCCAGCAGCCCTTCCCCGGGCGGGGCCAACGTCCTGACTTTC. The chain couples TRBV5-1 to TRBJ2-6; D uncertain. Germline V gene data show CDR1 as SGHRS and CDR2 as YFSETQ. The CDR3 is made up of 15 amino acids. Trimming cost V 4 bases and J 4 bases, with 12 bases left between them.

This clone is medium-sized within its sample. This chain connects TRBV6-8 to TRBJ1-2, with TRBD1 as a possible D gene (5 bases). Trimming took 10 bases from V and 8 from J, leaving 26 bases between them. CDR1 is MNHGY and CDR2 is SAAAGT in the germline V gene. The CDR3 spans 15 residues. The CDR3 loop is CAISPGLLTPSGYTF. The CDR3 bases are TGTGCCATCAGCCCGGGACTCCTTACCCCCTCCGGCTACACCTTC.

The gene calls are TRBV19 and TRBJ1-2; 10 nucleotides agree with TRBD1. The CDR3 sequence is 15 residues long. V dropped 5 bases and J dropped 10; count of bases not matched to a gene: 13. Germline V lookup: CDR1 LNHDA, CDR2 SQIVND (reference sequence). The CDR3 spells CASSDSGQGNYLYTF. CDR3 DNA sequence: TGTGCCAGTAGTGATTCGGGACAGGGGAATTATCTCTACACCTTC.